The rows below give T cell receptor beta chains drawn from one sample of a study of cytomegalovirus exposure and HLA in healthy donors. Repertoires were generated with immunoSEQ multiplex PCR, while TCRdb's copy carries only in-frame clones and drops some. Here the sample spans 210,000 or so clones, 70% to 85% being singletons. Sequencing was carried out using PBMCs. These receptors all come from a woman in her fifties or sixties in good health and CMV-seropositive. The CDR3 runs from the conserved cysteine through the conserved F or W. The D gene is left open where the match is weak. Only part of the rows carry a size: once, few, many, or a class if the clone is expanded.

TRBJ2-2 | - | - | TRBV18 | TGTGCCAGCTCACCGCAGGGCCCGAACACCGGGGAGCTGTTTTTT | CASSPQGPNTGELFF
TRBJ2-3 | few | TRBD2 | TRBV29-1 | TGCAGCGGAAATAGGAATAGCGGGGGCACAGATACGCAGTATTTT | CSGNRNSGGTDTQYF
TRBJ2-1 | - | TRBD2 | TRBV6-6 | TGTGCCAGCAGTTACGGCGGGGGTTCCTACAATGAGCAGTTCTTC | CASSYGGGSYNEQFF
TRBJ1-3 | - | - | TRBV10-3 | TGTGCCATCGAGGGCTTTGGAAACACCATATATTTT | CAIEGFGNTIYF
TRBJ2-5 | few | TRBD1 | TRBV7-2 | TGTGCCAGCAGCTTACACAGGGGAAGGGAGACCCAGTACTTC | CASSLHRGRETQYF
TRBJ1-6 | - | - | TRBV15 | TGTGCCACCAGCAGAGATGCAGGTGGGAATTCACCCCTCCACTTT | CATSRDAGGNSPLHF
TRBJ1-3 | - | - | TRBV6-5 | TGTGCCAGCCGGGGGTTCGGAAACACCATATATTTT | CASRGFGNTIYF
TRBJ2-1 | - | - | TRBV6-4 | TGTGCCAGCAGTGCAAGACTAGGGACCTCCTACAATGAGCAGTTCTTC | CASSARLGTSYNEQFF
TRBJ1-3 | few | - | TRBV7-9 | TGTGCCAGCAGCTCCCTCTACTCTGGAAACACCATATATTTT | CASSSLYSGNTIYF
TRBJ2-5 | - | - | TRBV2 | TGTGCCAGCAGTGAAACCCCGGGGTACCAAGAGACCCAGTACTTC | CASSETPGYQETQYF
TRBJ1-2 | - | - | TRBV4-3 | TGCGCCAGCAGCCAAGATTACGGGAAAGAAGGCTACACCTTC | CASSQDYGKEGYTF
TRBJ1-1 | - | - | TRBV28 | TGTGCCAGCAGTATCCCAGGGGACAACACTGAAGCTTTCTTT | CASSIPGDNTEAFF
TRBJ2-7 | - | - | TRBV6-1 | TGTGCCAGCAGTGATACGGTAAACTACGAGCAGTACTTC | CASSDTVNYEQYF
TRBJ2-1 | - | TRBD2 | TRBV7-3 | TGTGCCAGCAGCTTCTTCGGCGGGGGGGCTGTTGAGCAGTTCTTC | CASSFFGGGAVEQFF
TRBJ1-2 | - | TRBD1 | TRBV5-1 | TGCGCCAGCAGCGGAGGACAGGGGCTAAATGGCTACACCTTC | CASSGGQGLNGYTF
TRBJ2-1 | - | - | TRBV5-4 | TGTGCCAGCAGCCCCGGAGGAGCGGGTGCCTACAATGAGCAGTTCTTC | CASSPGGAGAYNEQFF
TRBJ2-7 | - | - | TRBV4-3 | TGCGCCAGCAGCCAGGAAACAGGGATCGAGCAGTACTTC | CASSQETGIEQYF
TRBJ1-5 | - | - | TRBV19 | TGTGCCAGTAGTAAGCGGGACAGCAATCAGCCCCAGCATTTT | CASSKRDSNQPQHF
TRBJ2-7 | - | - | TRBV11-1 | TGTGCCAGCAGGCGTAACTACGAGCAGTACTTC | CASRRNYEQYF
TRBJ1-1 | - | TRBD1 | TRBV11-3 | TGTGCCAGCAGCTTAGACGGACAGGGACCGAACACTGAAGCTTTCTTT | CASSLDGQGPNTEAFF
TRBJ1-2 | - | TRBD1 | TRBV29-1 | TGCAGCGTTGAAGGGGCGGGACAGGGGCGCTATGGCTACACCTTC | CSVEGAGQGRYGYTF
TRBJ1-2 | - | - | TRBV5-4 | TGTGCCAGCAGCTTAGTAAAGGCGGGGAACTATGGCTACACCTTC | CASSLVKAGNYGYTF
TRBJ2-3 | - | TRBD1 | TRBV5-1 | TGCGCCAGCAGCCCCCAGGGGGCCAACACAGATACGCAGTATTTT | CASSPQGANTDTQYF
TRBJ1-2 | - | - | TRBV4-2 | TGTGCCAGCAGCCAAGATGTAGCTAACTATGGCTACACCTTC | CASSQDVANYGYTF
TRBJ1-6 | - | - | TRBV4-3 | TGCGCCAGCAGCCCAAAAGGCGGCAGCTCCTATAATTCACCCCTCCACTTT | CASSPKGGSSYNSPLHF
TRBJ1-1 | few | - | TRBV6-6 | TGTGCCAGCAGCCCACAGGGACCTGAAGCTTTCTTT | CASSPQGPEAFF
TRBJ2-7 | - | - | TRBV4-1 | TGCGCCAGCAGCCAAGCCGGGGGGCTCACCTACGAGCAGTACTTC | CASSQAGGLTYEQYF
TRBJ1-5 | - | - | TRBV29-1 | TGCAGCGCTACGCTGACCGGGACAACCCAGCCCCAGCATTTT | CSATLTGTTQPQHF
TRBJ1-3 | - | - | TRBV28 | TGTGCCAGCAGTCTACACGACAGATTCTCTGGAAACACCATATATTTT | CASSLHDRFSGNTIYF
TRBJ2-3 | - | - | TRBV6-6 | TGTGCCAGCAGGTCGGAGGGCACCGCAGATACGCAGTATTTT | CASRSEGTADTQYF
TRBJ1-1 | few | - | TRBV10-1 | TGCGCCAGCTCCCAGGGGCGGCGAGGGACGTGCACTGAAGCTTTCTTT | CASSQGRRGTCTEAFF
TRBJ1-2 | once | - | TRBV30 | TGTGCCTATCTTTCGGGATCTAACTATGGCTACACCTTC | CAYLSGSNYGYTF
TRBJ2-3 | - | TRBD2 | TRBV7-9 | TGTTCCAGCAGCTTAGCGGTGGCTAGCGGGAGGGATACGCAGTATTTT | CSSSLAVASGRDTQYF
TRBJ2-7 | few | - | TRBV30 | TGTGCCTGGGGAGGACAGAGCTCCTACGAGCAGTACTTC | CAWGGQSSYEQYF
TRBJ2-6 | - | - | TRBV30 | TGTGCCTGGAGTGACGGAGGGCCGGCTGGGGCCAACGTCCTGACTTTC | CAWSDGGPAGANVLTF
TRBJ2-7 | - | TRBD2 | TRBV4-1 | TGCGCCAGCAGCCAAGATTCTAGCGGGGGCCGGGGAAGGTACTTC | CASSQDSSGGRGRYF
TRBJ1-5 | once | - | TRBV18 | TGTGCCAGCTCACCCGCCAGGGGTCAGCCCCAGCATTTT | CASSPARGQPQHF
TRBJ1-1 | once | - | TRBV18 | TGTGCCAGCTCACCACGTGACAGCGACACTGAAGCTTTCTTT | CASSPRDSDTEAFF
TRBJ2-5 | - | TRBD2 | TRBV6-1 | TGTGCCAGCAGTGAATCTAGCGGAGGACAAGAGACCCAGTACTTC | CASSESSGGQETQYF
TRBJ2-3 | - | TRBD2 | TRBV5-1 | TGCGCCAGCAGCCCCGGGCTAGCGGGGGGAACAGATACGCAGTATTTT | CASSPGLAGGTDTQYF
TRBJ2-7 | - | - | TRBV10-2 | TGCGCCAGCAGCACAGGACCCGAGCAGTACTTC | CASSTGPEQYF
TRBJ1-1 | - | - | TRBV4-2 | TGTGCCAGCTCCGGGGACATTTTGGGCACTGAAGCTTTCTTT | CASSGDILGTEAFF
TRBJ1-1 | - | - | TRBV5-4 | TGTGCCGGCAGCAAGGACGGAGGTCGGGCCACTGAAGCTTTCTTT | CAGSKDGGRATEAFF
TRBJ1-2 | once | TRBD1 | TRBV5-5 | TGTGCCAGCAGCGAGAGTACAGGGGTAGGCTATGGCTACACCTTC | CASSESTGVGYGYTF
TRBJ1-1 | - | - | TRBV6-5 | TGTGCCAGCAGTTACTCCCAGGGTTTGAACACTGAAGCTTTCTTT | CASSYSQGLNTEAFF
TRBJ1-5 | - | - | TRBV5-3 | TGTGCCAGAAGCTACCCCAGGGTTCGGCAGCCCCAGCATTTT | CARSYPRVRQPQHF
TRBJ2-1 | - | TRBD2 | TRBV10-3 | TGTGCCATCAGTTCCTCGGGGTCCACTAGCGGCCAGAGCTCCTACAATGAGCAGTTCTTC | CAISSSGSTSGQSSYNEQFF
TRBJ2-1 | - | - | TRBV11-3 | TGTGCCAGCAGCTTCGCAGGGGCCTGGAATGAGCAGTTCTTC | CASSFAGAWNEQFF